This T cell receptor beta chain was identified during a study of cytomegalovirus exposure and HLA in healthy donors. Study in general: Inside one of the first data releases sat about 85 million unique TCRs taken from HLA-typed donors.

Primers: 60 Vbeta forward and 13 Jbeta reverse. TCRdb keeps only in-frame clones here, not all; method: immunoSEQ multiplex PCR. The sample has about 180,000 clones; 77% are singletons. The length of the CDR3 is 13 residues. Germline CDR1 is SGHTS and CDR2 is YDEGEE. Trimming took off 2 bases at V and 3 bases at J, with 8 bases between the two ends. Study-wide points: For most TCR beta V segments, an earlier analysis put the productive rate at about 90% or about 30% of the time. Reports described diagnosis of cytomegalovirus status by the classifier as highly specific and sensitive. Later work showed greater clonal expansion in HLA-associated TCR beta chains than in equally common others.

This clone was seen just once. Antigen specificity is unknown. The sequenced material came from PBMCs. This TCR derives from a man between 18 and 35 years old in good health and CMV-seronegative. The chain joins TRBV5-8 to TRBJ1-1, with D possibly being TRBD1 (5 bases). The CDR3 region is CASSFGGYTEAFF. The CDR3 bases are TGTGCCAGCAGCTTCGGGGGGTACACTGAAGCTTTCTTT. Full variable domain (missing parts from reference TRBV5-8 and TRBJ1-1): EAGVTQSPTHLIKTRGQQATLRCSPISGHTSVYWYQQALGLGLQFLLWYDEGEERNRGNFPPRFSGRQFPNYSSELNVNALELEDSALYLCASSFGGYTEAFFGQGTRLTVV.